One and the same sample provided the 23 T cell receptor beta chains below, sequenced in a study of patients and donors after allogeneic stem cell transplantation. TCRdb processed the RT-PCR reads anew with MiXCR; each CDR3 protein has one entry. The repertoire holds roughly 960,000 distinct CDR3 sequences, with 15% to 20% as singletons. Input material: blood, either unsorted or a sorted T cell fraction (not recorded which). These receptors all come from a human donor who was either an allogeneic HSCT recipient or a stem cell or donor lymphocyte infusion donor (not recorded which). It is not recorded whose cells these are; they may come from a transplant donor.

The chain has TRBV20-1 and TRBJ2-5; D may correspond to TRBD1 or TRBD2 (6 bases each). Germline CDR1 DFQATT, CDR2 SNEGSKA (reference sequence). Trimming stripped 0 bases from V and 5 bases from J, with 16 bases between. There are 15 residues in the CDR3. Here the CDR3 reads CSARDLGGLRETQYF. The DNA of the CDR3 is TGCAGTGCTAGAGATTTGGGGGGCCTGAGGGAGACCCAGTACTTC.

This clonotype showed up many times. This CDR3 reads CSVGTGGSGELFF. In nucleotides, the CDR3 is TGCAGCGTTGGGACAGGGGGCTCCGGGGAGCTGTTTTTT. V gene TRBV29-1 combines with J gene TRBJ2-2; TRBD1 aligns across 11 bases. Per germline, CDR1 SQVTM and CDR2 ANQGSEA. This CDR3 is built from 13 residues. With V trimmed by 4 bases and J by 6 bases, 1 base remained unmatched.

This clonotype has a handful of counts. The rearrangement joins TRBV5-1 to TRBJ1-6, with TRBD1 matching 7 bases. The germline CDR1 and CDR2 sequences are SGHRS and YFSETQ. CDR3 length equals 16 residues. Germline trimming cut 4 bases from V and 7 bases from J; bases unmatched to any gene: 11. As DNA, the CDR3 is TGCGCCAGCAGCCCGGGACAGACTCAGCAGAATTCACCCCTCCACTTT. Residues: CASSPGQTQQNSPLHF.

This clonotype was counted between two and nine times. The chain has TRBV27 and TRBJ2-6; 13 nucleotides match TRBD2. Unmatched junction bases numbered 7, after V lost 6 bases and J lost 2 bases. In germline, CDR1 is MNHEY, CDR2 SMNVEV (reference sequence). The CDR3 runs to 18 residues. The CDR3 loop is CASSATSGGLAGANVLTF. The CDR3 coding sequence is TGTGCCAGCAGCGCGACTAGCGGGGGGTTAGCTGGGGCCAACGTCCTGACTTTC.

This rearrangement joins TRBV9 to TRBJ2-1, with D tentatively TRBD2 (6 bases). V shed 3 bases and J shed 6 bases, with 19 bases lying between them. This CDR3 spans 16 amino acids. From germline, CDR1 is SGDLS and CDR2 YYNGEE. The chain's CDR3 is CASSGVGLPGGNEQFF. Written as DNA, the CDR3 is TGTGCCAGCAGCGGGGTGGGACTCCCCGGCGGCAATGAGCAGTTCTTC.

This chain connects TRBV19 to TRBJ2-3, with 7 nucleotides matching TRBD1. Per germline, CDR1 LNHDA and CDR2 SQIVND (reference sequence). The V segment lost 6 bases and the J segment 4 bases; nucleotides outside the gene matches: 7. The CDR3 covers 14 residues. CDR3 amino acids: CASRPTGVADTQYF. The CDR3 nucleotides read TGTGCCAGTAGACCAACAGGGGTTGCAGATACGCAGTATTTT.

In its sample, this clonotype was seen a few times. The chain uses TRBV5-1 and TRBJ2-3; TRBD2 agrees at 12 bases. Trimming removed 1 base from V and 5 bases from J; junction bases left unmatched: 14. CDR1 is SGHRS, CDR2 YFSETQ, per germline. This CDR3 region has 19 residues. This chain's CDR3 is CASSLRTSGALGVGDTQYF. CDR3 sequence (DNA): TGCGCCAGCAGCTTGAGGACTAGCGGGGCCCTGGGGGTTGGAGATACGCAGTATTTT.

This sequence joins TRBV18 and TRBJ2-7, with D tentatively TRBD2 (6 bases). The length of the CDR3 is 14 residues. In germline, CDR1 is KGHSH, CDR2 LQKENI. Trimming removed 3 bases at V and 7 bases at J, with 16 bases between. The CDR3 sequence: CASSPKPAAGEQYF. Here the CDR3 DNA reads TGTGCCAGCTCACCCAAGCCCGCCGCGGGGGAGCAGTACTTC.

This clonotype was counted a few times. J is TRBJ2-1 and V is TRBV12-3 or TRBV12-4; D is possibly TRBD1 (6 bases). The CDR3 consists of 15 residues. The V gene lost 6 bases and the J gene lost 0 bases, with 12 bases spanning the gap. As DNA, the CDR3 is TGTGCCAGCAGACAGGGACCCCTCTCCTACAATGAGCAGTTCTTC. Protein sequence: CASRQGPLSYNEQFF.

The V gene is TRBV4-2, the J gene TRBJ2-2, with no clear D. Trimming left V 4 bases short and J 5 bases short, with 11 bases between. The CDR3 length is 14 residues. Germline values: CDR1 LGHNA, CDR2 YNFKEQ. In nucleotides, the CDR3 is TGTGCCAGCAGCCGACGGGCCCTAACCGGGGAGCTGTTTTTT. It encodes CASSRRALTGELFF.

The genes are TRBV7-3 and TRBJ2-1; D is uncertain. CDR3 length: 13 residues. The germline CDR1 and CDR2 sequences are SGHTA and FQGTGA. V lost 5 bases, J lost 15 bases, and 20 bases lay in between. DNA for the CDR3: TGTGCCAGCAGCAGCAACACTTACAATGCCCCGTTCTTC. Translating gives CASSSNTYNAPFF.

The table lists this clonotype with a few counts. CDR3 in DNA: TGTGCCAGCAGCGTGCAGGAGCCGAACACTGAAGCTTTCTTT. Protein product: CASSVQEPNTEAFF. V usage is TRBV5-6 and J usage is TRBJ1-1; D remains unclear. Germline CDR1 SGHDT, CDR2 YYEEEE. Trimming stripped 4 bases from V and 1 base from J, with 11 bases between. The CDR3 has 14 amino acids.

The V and J genes are TRBV24-1 and TRBJ1-5; 9 positions match TRBD1. V lost 3 bases and J lost 4; bases outside the gene matches: 6. Germline V gene lookup returns CDR1 KGHDR and CDR2 SFDVKD. This CDR3 has 16 amino acids. This CDR3 is CATSDVDRGRNQPQHF. DNA for the CDR3: TGTGCCACCAGTGATGTGGACAGGGGAAGGAATCAGCCCCAGCATTTT.

Only a few counts were recorded for this clonotype. The genes are TRBV20-1 and TRBJ2-6, with 8 bases lining up with TRBD2. This CDR3 contains 16 residues. V trimming: 0 bases; J trimming: 3 bases; junction bases outside the gene matches: 4. Germline-derived CDR1 and CDR2 are DFQATT and SNEGSKA (reference sequence). The CDR3 here is CSARESGSRGANVLTF. CDR3 DNA sequence: TGCAGTGCTAGAGAAAGCGGGAGTCGTGGGGCCAACGTCCTGACTTTC.

This clonotype was counted at least ten times. Germline is not matched at one junction end, which may reflect a read error. CDR3: CASSQDAGNTIYF. In DNA, the CDR3 is TGTGCCAGCAGCCAAGATGCTGGAAACACCATATATTTT. The V gene is TRBV4-3, the J gene TRBJ1-3; D remains unclear. Germline values: CDR1 LGHNA, CDR2 YSLEER. The CDR3 length is 13 residues.

The chain is built from TRBV4-2 and TRBJ2-3; D might be TRBD1 or TRBD2, each matching 5 bases. Germline V CDR1 and CDR2: LGHNA, YNFKEQ. The CDR3 contains 17 residues. The V end was cut by 4 bases, the J end by 0 bases, with 17 bases between. The CDR3 is CASSPTRGPESTDTQYF. In DNA, the CDR3 is TGTGCCAGCAGCCCTACTAGGGGTCCGGAAAGCACAGATACGCAGTATTTT.

V and J are TRBV3-1 and TRBJ1-2; unclear D gene. The CDR3 covers 13 residues. CDR1 LGHDT and CDR2 YNNKEL come from the germline V gene (reference sequence). Trimming took off 6 bases at V and 4 bases at J, with 12 bases between the two ends. The CDR3 loop reads CASSPTPSYGYTF. The CDR3, as DNA: TGTGCCAGCAGTCCAACCCCTAGCTATGGCTACACCTTC.

The chain employs TRBV9 and TRBJ2-1, with 9 nucleotides matching TRBD1. This CDR3 contains 17 residues. V was pared by 4 bases and J by 2 bases, with 10 bases of the junction left unmatched. Germline V gives CDR1 SGDLS, CDR2 YYNGEE. CDR3: CASSRPRTGEPYNEQFF. Written as DNA, the CDR3 is TGTGCCAGCAGCCGGCCCCGGACAGGGGAGCCCTACAATGAGCAGTTCTTC.

The gene calls are TRBV20-1 and TRBJ2-5, with 12 bases identical to TRBD2. In germline, CDR1 is DFQATT, CDR2 SNEGSKA (reference sequence). Unmatched junction bases numbered 3, after V lost 3 bases and J lost 4 bases. CDR3 length equals 14 residues. The chain's CDR3 is CSARPLAGGETQYF. The CDR3 coding sequence is TGCAGTGCTAGGCCACTAGCGGGGGGAGAGACCCAGTACTTC.

The V gene is TRBV4-2, the J gene TRBJ2-5; unclear D gene. With 0 bases removed from V and 2 bases from J, the gap between germline ends came to 10 bases. The CDR3 covers 15 residues. Germline V gene sequence: CDR1 LGHNA, CDR2 YNFKEQ. The CDR3 DNA is TGTGCCAGCAGCCAAGATATGGGTTTACAAGAGACCCAGTACTTC. Translating it yields CASSQDMGLQETQYF.

The rearrangement links TRBV7-8 to TRBJ2-5, with 10 bases matching TRBD2. From germline, CDR1 is SGHVS and CDR2 FQNEAQ. The CDR3 is 15 amino acids. V gave up 5 bases and J gave up 1 base; unmatched junction bases: 4. The CDR3 DNA reads as TGTGCCAGCAGCCAGCGGGGGGGATTCCAAGAGACCCAGTACTTC. This codes for CASSQRGGFQETQYF.

This chain uses TRBV16 with TRBJ2-7; 10 bases are shared with TRBD2. V shed 2 bases, J shed 2 bases, and the junction held 6 bases outside the gene matches. Looked up from germline, CDR1 is KGHSY and CDR2 is FQNENV. The CDR3 is 16 residues long. DNA for the CDR3: TGTGCCAGCAGCCAACGGGGACTAGCGAGGACCTACGAGCAGTACTTC. Translation: CASSQRGLARTYEQYF.

The chain combines TRBV12-3 or TRBV12-4 with TRBJ1-5; D is unresolved. Deletions cut 8 bases from V and 2 bases from J, with 13 bases between. The CDR3 is made up of 14 amino acids. The CDR3 here is CASGRFGGNQPQHF. The CDR3, as DNA: TGTGCCAGCGGCAGGTTTGGCGGCAATCAGCCCCAGCATTTT.